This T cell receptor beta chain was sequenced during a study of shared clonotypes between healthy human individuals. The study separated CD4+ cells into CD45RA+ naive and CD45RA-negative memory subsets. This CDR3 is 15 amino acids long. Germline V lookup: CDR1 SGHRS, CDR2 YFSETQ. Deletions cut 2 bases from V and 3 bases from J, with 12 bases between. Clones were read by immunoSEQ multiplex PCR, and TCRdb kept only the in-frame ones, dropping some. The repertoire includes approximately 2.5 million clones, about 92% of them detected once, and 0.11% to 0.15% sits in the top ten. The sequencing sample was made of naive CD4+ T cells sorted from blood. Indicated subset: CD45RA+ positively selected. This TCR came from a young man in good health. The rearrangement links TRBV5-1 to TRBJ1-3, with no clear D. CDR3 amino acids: CASSFGRIFGNTIYF. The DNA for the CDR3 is TGCGCCAGCAGCTTTGGGAGGATCTTTGGAAACACCATATATTTT. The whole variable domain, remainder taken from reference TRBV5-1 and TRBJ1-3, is KAGVTQTPRYLIKTRGQQVTLSCSPISGHRSVSWYQQTPGQGLQFLFEYFSETQRNKGNFPGRFSGRQFSNSRSEMNVSTLELGDSALYLCASSFGRIFGNTIYFGEGSWLTVV.